The 13 T cell receptor beta chains below come from one sample, sequenced in a study of T cell responses to AZD1222 COVID-19 vaccine. This table comes from immunoSEQ multiplex PCR, and its TCRdb copy is limited to in-frame clones, with some not included. The data contain about 150,000 clones, roughly 87% of them singletons. Sample: peripheral blood, taken 28 days after the second AZD1222 dose. All receptors come from an adult who received the AZD1222 COVID-19 vaccine.

This clone was observed once. The chain carries TRBV11-2 and TRBJ2-3; 8 bases are a match to TRBD2. The V gene's germline CDR1 is SGHAT and CDR2 FQNNGV. After removal of 2 bases from V and 10 bases from J, the junction contained 8 bases not matched to a gene. This CDR3 contains 14 residues. This chain's CDR3 is CASSLRYGGDAQYF. The CDR3 DNA sequence: TGTGCCAGCAGCTTACGATACGGGGGGGACGCGCAGTATTTT.

V gene TRBV7-2 combines with J gene TRBJ1-1; D call uncertain. There are 15 residues in the CDR3. With 0 bases removed from V and 2 bases from J, the gap between germline ends came to 10 bases. Germline assignment: CDR1 SGHTA and CDR2 FQGNSA. The CDR3 region is CASSLARAGNTEAFF. CDR3 bases: TGTGCCAGCAGCTTAGCGAGGGCGGGCAACACTGAAGCTTTCTTT.

This clone appeared once. V usage is TRBV6-1 and J usage is TRBJ2-7; D is possibly TRBD2 (7 bases). Germline CDR1 and CDR2: MNHNS and SASEGT. The CDR3 runs 16 residues. V lost 1 base, J lost 2 bases, and 15 bases lay in between. The CDR3, as DNA: TGTGCCAGCAGTGAAGTGGGGGGGGCGGATCCCTACGAGCAGTACTTC. Its translation: CASSEVGGADPYEQYF.

The CDR3 region has the DNA TGTGCCAGCAGCTCCAACAGGATAACGGGTTCACCCCTCCACTTT. It is translated as CASSSNRITGSPLHF. This chain joins TRBV7-2 and TRBJ1-6, with D maybe TRBD1 (5 bases). There are 15 residues in the CDR3. Germline values: CDR1 SGHTA, CDR2 FQGNSA. Trimming pared 4 bases from V and 9 bases from J, leaving 16 bases between.

This rearrangement joins TRBV6-1 to TRBJ2-1, with 7 bases lining up with TRBD2. J gave up 7 bases and V 0 bases, and 12 bases lay outside the gene matches. CDR1 and CDR2 from the germline V gene are MNHNS and SASEGT. This CDR3 has 17 residues. CDR3 region: CASSEAPGTTPWNEQFF. The CDR3 coding sequence is TGTGCCAGCAGTGAAGCACCAGGGACTACCCCTTGGAATGAGCAGTTCTTC.

J is TRBJ2-1 and V is TRBV7-3; TRBD2 aligns across 12 bases. The CDR3 sequence is 16 residues long. Per germline, CDR1 SGHTA and CDR2 FQGTGA. V gave up 6 bases and J gave up 7 bases; unmatched junction bases: 10. The CDR3 spells CASSPTSGRPQNEQFF. The DNA for the CDR3 is TGTGCCAGCAGTCCAACTAGCGGGAGGCCACAGAATGAGCAGTTCTTC.

This chain connects TRBV30 to TRBJ1-6; D remains unclear. Trimming took 4 bases from V and 3 from J, leaving 10 bases between them. The CDR3 contains 14 residues. CDR1 is GTSNPN, CDR2 SVGIG, per germline (reference sequence). The CDR3 DNA reads as TGTGCCTGGACCTTGGGGTTCTATAATTCACCCCTCCACTTT. This encodes CAWTLGFYNSPLHF. Full variable domain (missing parts from reference TRBV30 and TRBJ1-6): SQTIHQWPATLVQPVGSPLSLECTVEGTSNPNLYWYRQAAGRGLQLLFYSVGIGQISSEVPQNLSASRPQDRQFILSSKKLLLSDSGFYLCAWTLGFYNSPLHFGNGTRLTVT.

This clone was picked up a small number of times. This rearrangement joins TRBV7-9 to TRBJ2-1; the match to TRBD2 covers 9 bases. This CDR3 region has 15 residues. Germline values: CDR1 SEHNR, CDR2 FQNEAQ (reference sequence). V shed 7 bases and J 3 bases; nucleotides not matched to a gene: 7. This CDR3 is CASNPSGILYNEQFF. CDR3 DNA: TGTGCCAGCAACCCTAGCGGGATACTCTACAATGAGCAGTTCTTC.

V is TRBV6-1 and J is TRBJ1-1; a possible D gene is TRBD1 (6 bases). The CDR3 has 15 amino acids. Germline V gene data show CDR1 as MNHNS and CDR2 as SASEGT. V was cut by 2 bases and J by 0 bases, with 10 bases left in between. The CDR3 DNA is TGTGCCAGCAGTGAAACGGGGGCCATGAACACTGAAGCTTTCTTT. It translates to CASSETGAMNTEAFF.

This clone was recorded at least ten times. The chain has TRBV6-2 or TRBV6-3 and TRBJ2-1, with D unresolved. Trimming took off 2 bases at V and 3 bases at J, with 11 bases between the two ends. Per the germline V gene, CDR1 is MNHEY and CDR2 is SVGEGT. This CDR3 spans 15 amino acids. As DNA, the CDR3 is TGTGCCAGCAGTTACGAGGTGCGGTACTACAATGAGCAGTTCTTC. It is translated as CASSYEVRYYNEQFF.

The chain combines TRBV4-2 with TRBJ2-6, with 9 bases matching TRBD2. Trimming took 6 bases from V and 0 from J; bases not matched to a gene: 6. Germline V gene data show CDR1 as LGHNA and CDR2 as YNFKEQ. The CDR3 length is 17 residues. CDR3 sequence: CASSHSGGHSGANVLTF. The CDR3 DNA sequence: TGTGCCAGCAGTCATAGCGGGGGCCACTCTGGGGCCAACGTCCTGACTTTC.

The J gene is TRBJ1-3, the V gene TRBV7-9; D perhaps matches TRBD1 (6 bases). V lost 5 bases and J 0 bases, leaving 14 bases between the germline ends. The CDR3 has 16 amino acids. The germline CDR1 and CDR2 sequences are SEHNR and FQNEAQ (reference sequence). CDR3 sequence reads: CASSPVRGSSGNTIYF. The CDR3 DNA reads as TGTGCCAGCAGCCCTGTAAGGGGGAGCTCTGGAAACACCATATATTTT.

This sequence joins TRBV12-5 and TRBJ2-7; D is perhaps TRBD1 (5 bases). CDR1 and CDR2 from the germline V gene are LGHNT and FRNRAP. V was clipped by 7 bases and J by 2 bases, with 15 bases between them. This CDR3 is built from 14 residues. The CDR3 is CASAPPRQPYEQYF. Written as DNA, the CDR3 is TGTGCTAGTGCTCCCCCGCGACAGCCCTACGAGCAGTACTTC.